The 13 T cell receptor beta chains below were found in one sample sequenced in a study of blood T cell repertoires in COVID-19. TCRdb's table, derived via immunoSEQ multiplex PCR, lists solely in-frame clones and lacks some. This sample has about 120,000 clones, with 82% found just once. The sequenced material came from peripheral blood. The receptors shown here come from a human donor in a cohort sampled during active COVID-19.

This rearrangement joins TRBV3-1 (or the pseudogene TRBV3-2) to TRBJ1-1; TRBD1 matches 7 bases. The CDR3 has 16 residues. Germline V lookup: CDR1 LGHDT, CDR2 YNNKEL (reference sequence). V shed 5 bases, J shed 6 bases, and the junction held 15 bases outside the gene matches. CDR3: CASSDDRVRSLAEAFF. The CDR3 bases are TGTGCCAGCAGCGACGACAGGGTTAGGTCGCTTGCTGAAGCTTTCTTT.

The rearrangement links TRBV5-4 to TRBJ1-1, with a weak D call TRBD1 (5 bases). V was shortened by 2 bases and J by 5 bases, with 7 bases between the two germline ends. The CDR3 runs to 12 residues. Germline V CDR1 and CDR2: SGHNT, YYREEE (reference sequence). The CDR3 here is CASSFGGTEAFF. CDR3 sequence (DNA): TGTGCCAGCAGCTTTGGGGGGACTGAAGCTTTCTTT.

The rearrangement links TRBV7-2 to TRBJ1-1; 8 bases align to TRBD1. Germline V lookup: CDR1 SGHTA, CDR2 FQGNSA. V shed 5 bases, J shed 1 base, and the junction held 6 bases outside the gene matches. This CDR3 is 15 amino acids long. CDR3 nucleotides: TGTGCCAGCAGCCCCGGACAGGGAGGGAACACTGAAGCTTTCTTT. Amino acid sequence: CASSPGQGGNTEAFF.

This clone appeared once. The chain uses TRBV27 and TRBJ2-5; possible D gene TRBD2, 5 bases. CDR1 and CDR2 (germline): MNHEY, SMNVEV (reference sequence). CDR3 size: 15 residues. V was shortened by 2 bases and J by 0 bases, with 10 bases between the two germline ends. DNA for the CDR3: TGTGCCAGCAGTTTAGCGGAGCGGTACCAAGAGACCCAGTACTTC. Protein sequence: CASSLAERYQETQYF.

The chain employs TRBV7-2 and TRBJ2-3; D is uncertain. The CDR3 is 12 residues long. Germline V gene lookup returns CDR1 SGHTA and CDR2 FQGNSA. The germline V and J ends were trimmed by 2 bases and 3 bases, with 3 bases remaining between them. This CDR3 is CASSLYTDTQYF. The CDR3 DNA follows: TGTGCCAGCAGCTTATATACAGATACGCAGTATTTT.

This sequence joins TRBV28 and TRBJ2-7; 8 bases map to TRBD1. Germline assignment: CDR1 MDHEN and CDR2 SYDVKM. The CDR3 sequence is 15 residues long. V was clipped by 6 bases and J by 2 bases; unmatched bases: 9. CDR3 residues: CASRQTGDVTYEQYF. The CDR3 nucleotides are TGTGCCAGCAGGCAGACAGGGGATGTCACCTACGAGCAGTACTTC.

This chain uses TRBV3-1 (or the pseudogene TRBV3-2) with TRBJ1-1; D unresolved. Looked up from germline, CDR1 is LGHDT and CDR2 is YNNKEL (reference sequence). Deletions cut 2 bases from V and 2 bases from J, with 9 bases between. The CDR3 covers 14 residues. The CDR3 spells CASSQYDTNTEAFF. Written as DNA, the CDR3 is TGTGCCAGCAGCCAATATGACACAAACACTGAAGCTTTCTTT.

In nucleotides, the CDR3 is TGTGCCACCCGGACAGGGGGCCGTGAGACCCAGTACTTC. This translates into CATRTGGRETQYF. The chain carries TRBV28 and TRBJ2-5; 11 positions agree with TRBD1. The CDR3 spans 13 residues. Germline CDR1 reads MDHEN; CDR2 reads SYDVKM. V lost 10 bases to trimming and J lost 5 bases; unmatched junction nucleotides: 6.

A single count supports this clone. The CDR3 bases are TGTGCCAGCTCACCTGGAGACAGGGGATTAACGGATGAAAAACTGTTTTTT. This sequence encodes CASSPGDRGLTDEKLFF. J is TRBJ1-4 and V is TRBV18; 8 nucleotides agree with TRBD1. CDR3 length equals 17 residues. Germline values: CDR1 KGHSH, CDR2 LQKENI. V was pared by 3 bases and J by 6 bases, with 12 bases of the junction left unmatched. The complete variable domain, with remaining parts taken from reference TRBV18 and TRBJ1-4, reads NAGVMQNPRHLVRRRGQEARLRCSPMKGHSHVYWYRQLPEEGLKFMVYLQKENIIDESGMPKERFSAEFPKEGPSILRIQQVVRGDSAAYFCASSPGDRGLTDEKLFFGSGTQLSVL.

In its sample, this clone was seen a few times. The J gene is TRBJ2-7, the V gene TRBV2; 8 bases fit TRBD1. CDR1 is SNHLY and CDR2 is FYNNEI in the germline V gene. CDR3 length: 15 residues. V dropped 6 bases and J dropped 1; count of bases not matched to a gene: 8. The CDR3 region is CASSPSGTGSYEQYF. CDR3 nucleotides: TGTGCCAGCAGCCCTTCCGGGACAGGTTCCTACGAGCAGTACTTC.

This chain uses TRBV29-1 with TRBJ2-1; 7 nucleotides align to TRBD1. Trimming cost V 3 bases and J 10 bases; bases outside gene matches: 12. Per germline, CDR1 SQVTM and CDR2 ANQGSEA. This CDR3 spans 14 amino acids. In DNA form, the CDR3 reads TGCAGCGTTGAGGTTCCGGGACAGATGGCGGAGCAGTTCTTC. Translated: CSVEVPGQMAEQFF.

The rearrangement joins TRBV6-5 to TRBJ2-7; 8 bases match TRBD2. CDR3 size: 13 residues. Trimming took 8 bases from V and 4 from J; bases not matched to a gene: 7. CDR1 is MNHEY and CDR2 is SVGAGI in the germline V gene. In DNA, the CDR3 is TGTGCCAGCCCGGGGGGGGGCGCGTACGAGCAGTACTTC. Protein: CASPGGGAYEQYF.

The chain uses TRBV28 and TRBJ2-5; 9 nucleotides match TRBD2. V was clipped by 6 bases and J by 5 bases; unmatched bases: 10. The CDR3 loop spans 15 amino acids. Germline-derived CDR1 and CDR2 are MDHEN and SYDVKM. The CDR3 coding sequence is TGTGCCAGCAGCGGCGCCGGGACTAGCAGGGAGACCCAGTACTTC. This sequence encodes CASSGAGTSRETQYF.